This entry describes one T cell receptor (beta chain). Antigen: not known. Across several immunoSEQ plates, the genomic DNA of each subset was split evenly. Libraries were prepared by immunoSEQ multiplex PCR; TCRdb keeps only in-frame clonotypes and omits some of them. The sample contains around 2.3 million clones, approximately 96% of which appear only once. This sample is part of a study of shared clonotypes between healthy human individuals. Donors were Caucasian adults residing in Nashville, Tennessee, USA. The study, taken as a whole, reports: Though the depth was large, rarefaction showed that sorted-subset sequencing was incomplete. Lower generation probabilities were found for non-shared clonotypes than for those shared by all four donors.

This CDR3 comprises 14 residues. Germline assignment: CDR1 MDHEN and CDR2 SYDVKM. Trimming took 6 bases from V and 0 from J, leaving 11 bases between them. This sequence joins TRBV28 and TRBJ1-2, with D unclear. Sequenced material: naive CD4+ T cells sorted from blood. Subset indicated: CD45RA+ positively selected. The source of this sequence is a man between 18 and 35 years old in good health. In nucleotides, the CDR3 is TGTGCCAGCAGCCTTGTCAGCCCTAACTATGGCTACACCTTC. Translation gives CASSLVSPNYGYTF.